The 24 T cell receptor beta chains listed next were all sequenced from one sample in a study of CD8+CD57+ T cells in acquired aplastic anemia. Using genomic DNA as the template, TCR beta VDJ and CDR3 profiling was carried out. Each CDR3 protein gets one entry after TCRdb re-called the reads with MiXCR. Of fewer than 100,000 distinct CDR3 sequences in the sample, about 45% were seen once. Sequencing was performed on sorted CD4+, CD8+, or CD8+CD57+ T cells (not recorded which) from PBMCs. These TCRs come from a human donor in good health, serving as a control.

This clonotype was seen a single time. The V and J genes are TRBV15 and TRBJ1-2, with D possibly being TRBD1 (6 bases). The V gene's germline CDR1 is LNHNV and CDR2 YYDKDF (reference sequence). Trimming removed 10 bases at V and 7 bases at J, with 28 bases between. The CDR3 runs to 16 residues. In DNA, the CDR3 is TGTGCCAGTAGTATCGTCGTCTCGGGGGGCGCGGGTGGCTACACCTTC. Encoded protein: CASSIVVSGGAGGYTF. The full variable domain, in which reference TRBV15 and TRBJ1-2 provide the parts outside the CDR3, is DAMVIQNPRYQVTQFGKPVTLSCSQTLNHNVMYWYQQKSSQAPKLLFHYYDKDFNNEADTPDNFQSRRPNTSFCFLDIRSPGLGDTAMYLCASSIVVSGGAGGYTFGSGTRLTVV.

This clonotype appeared many times. The V call is TRBV5-8, the J call TRBJ1-2; D call uncertain. This CDR3 spans 15 amino acids. The ends were cut back, 4 bases at V and 2 bases at J, with 15 bases in the middle. CDR1 and CDR2 (germline): SGHTS, YDEGEE. For the CDR3, the DNA is TGTGCCAGCAGCGGGAGGGCGCCGGGGAACTATGGCTACACCTTC. Translation: CASSGRAPGNYGYTF.

This CDR3 reads CATSDPRGAGNTGELFF. The DNA for the CDR3 is TGTGCCACCAGTGACCCCAGGGGCGCAGGTAACACCGGGGAGCTGTTTTTT. The V call is TRBV24-1, the J call TRBJ2-2, with TRBD1 as a possible D gene (6 bases). CDR1 and CDR2 from the germline V gene are KGHDR and SFDVKD. The CDR3 runs 17 residues. V lost 4 bases, J lost 2 bases, and 16 bases lay in between.

This clonotype showed up many times. The gene calls are TRBV19 and TRBJ2-7; TRBD2 matches at 12 bases. Germline assignment: CDR1 LNHDA and CDR2 SQIVND (reference sequence). This CDR3 comprises 17 residues. V trimming: 5 bases; J trimming: 0 bases; junction bases outside the gene matches: 8. The chain's CDR3 is CASSVASGGALSYEQYF. Written as DNA, the CDR3 is TGTGCCAGTAGTGTCGCTAGCGGGGGGGCCCTCTCCTACGAGCAGTACTTC. Full variable domain (rest looked up from reference TRBV19 and TRBJ2-7): DGGITQSPKYLFRKEGQNVTLSCEQNLNHDAMYWYRQDPGQGLRLIYYSQIVNDFQKGDIAEGYSVSREKKESFPLTVTSAQKNPTAFYLCASSVASGGALSYEQYFGPGTRLTVT.

The chain employs TRBV12-3 or TRBV12-4 and TRBJ1-4; TRBD1 is a possible D gene (5 bases). V was shortened by 5 bases and J by 5 bases, with 15 bases between the two germline ends. The CDR3 sequence is 15 residues long. This CDR3 reads CASSPRDGLNEKLFF. CDR3 coding DNA: TGTGCCAGCAGTCCCCGGGACGGCCTAAATGAAAAACTGTTTTTT.

Concerning this clonotype: As the CDR3 is not closed by the conserved phenylalanine or tryptophan, this likely results from a read error. The chain recombines TRBV10-1 with TRBJ1-1; D unclear. The CDR3 runs 13 residues. Germline V lookup: CDR1 WNHNN, CDR2 SYGVQD (reference sequence). As DNA, the CDR3 is TGCGCCAGCAGTATGCAGGCGAACACCGAAGCTTTCCTT. It is translated as CASSMQANTEAFL.

This chain connects TRBV12-3 or TRBV12-4 to TRBJ1-2; 8 nucleotides line up with TRBD1. The CDR3 sequence is 14 residues long. The J segment lost 5 bases and the V segment lost 7 bases, leaving 9 bases of the junction unmatched. The chain's CDR3 is CASTNGQGHYGYTF. CDR3 DNA: TGTGCCAGCACCAACGGACAGGGCCATTATGGCTACACCTTC.

V is TRBV25-1 and J is TRBJ2-3; the match to TRBD2 covers 8 bases. The CDR3 is 17 amino acids. Germline trimming cut 0 bases from V and 4 bases from J; bases unmatched to any gene: 9. Germline V gives CDR1 MGHDK, CDR2 SYGVNS. For the CDR3, the DNA is TGTGCCAGCAGTGAATATCGGGACCTTAGCGGGGCAGATACGCAGTATTTT. It yields the protein CASSEYRDLSGADTQYF.

In regard to this clonotype: Possible read error: a much larger clone is one base away. The V and J genes are TRBV11-1 and TRBJ2-1; TRBD2 matches at 14 bases. From germline, CDR1 is SGHAT and CDR2 FQDESV (reference sequence). The CDR3 extends over 15 amino acids. As DNA, the CDR3 is TGTGACAGCAGCTCCGGGACTAGCGGGAGTGATGAGCAGTTCTTC. The encoded protein is CDSSSGTSGSDEQFF.

This sequence joins TRBV14 and TRBJ2-7, with D perhaps TRBD1 (6 bases). This CDR3 has 11 residues. Germline CDR1 reads SGHDN; CDR2 reads FVKESK. CDR3 protein: CARPDSYEQYF. For the CDR3, the DNA is TGTGCTCGACCGGACAGCTACGAGCAGTACTTC. Full variable domain (missing parts from reference TRBV14 and TRBJ2-7): EAGVTQFPSHSVIEKGQTVTLRCDPISGHDNLYWYRRVMGKEIKFLLHFVKESKQDESGMPNNRFLAERTGGTYSTLKVQPAELEDSGVYFCARPDSYEQYFGPGTRLTVT.

The CDR3 bases are TGTGCCACCTATTACGGCTATGGCTACACCTTC. It translates to CATYYGYGYTF. The V call is TRBV19, the J call TRBJ1-2; D ambiguous. The V and J ends lost 10 bases and 4 bases respectively, with 10 bases between them. Germline V lookup: CDR1 LNHDA, CDR2 SQIVND (reference sequence). The CDR3 is 11 amino acids.

This clonotype was counted at least ten times. The rearrangement uses TRBV9 and TRBJ2-5; 9 bases map to TRBD2. Germline CDR1 SGDLS, CDR2 YYNGEE. V was clipped by 0 bases and J by 3 bases; unmatched bases: 6. This CDR3 comprises 16 residues. CDR3 region: CASSVDIAGDEETQYF. In DNA, the CDR3 is TGTGCCAGCAGCGTAGATATAGCGGGAGATGAAGAGACCCAGTACTTC.

The chain has TRBV7-9 and TRBJ2-7, with D possibly called TRBD1 or TRBD2 (6 bases each). V dropped 5 bases and J dropped 5 bases, with 19 bases sitting between them. The CDR3 extends over 15 amino acids. The germline V gene has CDR1 SEHNR and CDR2 FQNEAQ (reference sequence). The CDR3 loop is CASSPGVGGTDEQYF. The CDR3 DNA follows: TGTGCCAGCAGCCCGGGAGTGGGGGGCACAGACGAGCAGTACTTC.

Turning to this clonotype: A much larger clone is a single base away; this may be a read error. The chain has TRBV25-1 and TRBJ2-3; TRBD2 matches 9 bases. V was clipped by 7 bases and J by 4 bases; unmatched bases: 9. The CDR3 spans 15 residues. Germline lookup yields CDR1 MGHDK and CDR2 SYGVNS. Written as DNA, the CDR3 is TGTGCCAGCAAATATGATAGCGGGGGCCCAGATACGCAGTATTTT. Translation: CASKYDSGGPDTQYF.

This clonotype has more than one count but fewer than ten. J is TRBJ1-1 and V is TRBV5-4; tentatively, D is TRBD1 (5 bases). Trimming took off 0 bases at V and 8 bases at J, with 11 bases between the two ends. Germline loops: CDR1 SGHNT, CDR2 YYREEE (reference sequence). CDR3 length: 13 amino acids. The CDR3 region has the DNA TGTGCCAGCAGCTTGGCGTCAGGGAGAGAAGCTTTCTTT. It yields the protein CASSLASGREAFF. The full variable domain, its missing parts supplied by reference TRBV5-4 and TRBJ1-1, is ETGVTQSPTHLIKTRGQQVTLRCSSQSGHNTVSWYQQALGQGPQFIFQYYREEENGRGNFPPRFSGLQFPNYSSELNVNALELDDSALYLCASSLASGREAFFGQGTRLTVV.

This chain joins TRBV10-3 and TRBJ2-1; D tentatively reads TRBD1 or TRBD2 (6 bases each). V was cut by 11 bases and J by 4 bases, with 18 bases left in between. The length of the CDR3 is 14 residues. CDR1 ENHRY and CDR2 SYGVKD come from the germline V gene. The CDR3, as DNA: TGTGCCGCCGATCCCGGGGGCGATTACAATGAGCAGTTCTTC. Translating it yields CAADPGGDYNEQFF.

This chain uses TRBV19 with TRBJ2-5; possible D gene TRBD2, 5 bases. Germline values: CDR1 LNHDA, CDR2 SQIVND (reference sequence). There are 14 residues in the CDR3. V lost 2 bases and J 2 bases, leaving 9 bases between the germline ends. The CDR3 nucleotides are TGTGCCAGTAGTATATACCGGGGACAAGAGACCCAGTACTTC. Translation: CASSIYRGQETQYF.

This clonotype showed up just once. The J gene is TRBJ2-2, the V gene TRBV10-1; TRBD1 matches 9 bases. CDR1 WNHNN and CDR2 SYGVQD come from the germline V gene (reference sequence). J gave up 1 base and V 6 bases, and 3 bases lay outside the gene matches. This CDR3 is 15 amino acids long. The CDR3 DNA reads as TGCGCCAGCAGACAGGGGGCACTGAACACCGGGGAGCTGTTTTTT. Protein: CASRQGALNTGELFF.

Note on this clonotype: A much larger clonotype is one base distant, so this may be a read error. The J gene is TRBJ1-2, the V gene TRBV12-3 or TRBV12-4; 7 nucleotides match TRBD1. The CDR3 spans 15 residues. The CDR3 region has the DNA TGTGCCAGCAGTTTGACACCGGGACAGTCCTATGGCTACGCCTTC. Its translation: CASSLTPGQSYGYAF.

This clonotype has ten or more counts. The chain joins TRBV5-1 to TRBJ1-1, with D unclear. The CDR3 spans 14 residues. Germline V lookup: CDR1 SGHRS, CDR2 YFSETQ. Trimming took off 0 bases at V and 4 bases at J, with 10 bases between the two ends. The CDR3 sequence is CASSLEPGSTEAFF. For the CDR3, the DNA is TGCGCCAGCAGCTTGGAGCCTGGTTCCACTGAAGCTTTCTTT. Using reference TRBV5-1 and TRBJ1-1 for the parts outside the CDR3, the full variable domain is KAGVTQTPRYLIKTRGQQVTLSCSPISGHRSVSWYQQTPGQGLQFLFEYFSETQRNKGNFPGRFSGRQFSNSRSEMNVSTLELGDSALYLCASSLEPGSTEAFFGQGTRLTVV.

V is TRBV19 and J is TRBJ1-2, with D possibly TRBD1 on 5 matching bases. Germline lookup yields CDR1 LNHDA and CDR2 SQIVND (reference sequence). The CDR3 sequence is 16 residues long. The germline V and J ends were trimmed by 1 base and 3 bases, with 15 bases remaining between them. The CDR3 region is CASSIAPGDAYYGYTF. CDR3 DNA: TGTGCCAGTAGTATAGCCCCCGGGGACGCGTACTATGGCTACACCTTC.

In this sample, this clonotype turned up many times. This sequence joins TRBV5-1 and TRBJ2-3, with TRBD1 identical over 9 bases. This CDR3 is built from 15 residues. Losses at the gene ends were 1 base for V and 3 bases for J; bases not matched to a gene: 3. CDR1 and CDR2 from the germline V gene are SGHRS and YFSETQ. As DNA, the CDR3 is TGCGCCAGCAGCTTGAACAGGGGGCGGACAGATACGCAGTATTTT. It specifies CASSLNRGRTDTQYF.

The gene calls are TRBV2 and TRBJ1-2, with D uncertain. V was trimmed by 4 bases and J by 4 bases, leaving 10 bases between them. CDR1 and CDR2 from the germline V gene are SNHLY and FYNNEI. CDR3 length equals 13 residues. CDR3 residues: CASSVGLIYGYTF. The DNA of the CDR3 is TGTGCCAGCAGTGTAGGACTCATCTATGGCTACACCTTC.

The rearrangement joins TRBV5-1 to TRBJ1-3; D perhaps matches TRBD1 (6 bases). CDR3 length: 18 amino acids. Germline-derived CDR1 and CDR2 are SGHRS and YFSETQ. Trimming took 3 bases from V and 2 from J, leaving 21 bases between them. CDR3: CASSYASTGYGPGNTIYF. The CDR3 bases are TGCGCCAGCAGCTACGCCTCAACAGGGTATGGCCCTGGAAACACCATATATTTT. Combining the CDR3 with reference TRBV5-1 and TRBJ1-3 gives the whole variable domain KAGVTQTPRYLIKTRGQQVTLSCSPISGHRSVSWYQQTPGQGLQFLFEYFSETQRNKGNFPGRFSGRQFSNSRSEMNVSTLELGDSALYLCASSYASTGYGPGNTIYFGEGSWLTVV.